This TCR beta chain originates from a study of blood T cell repertoires in COVID-19. Overall study: There were acute and convalescent COVID-19 samples, and they came from the United States, Italy and Spain. PBMCs, B-cell-depleted T cells, or T cells were the source of the cDNA or gDNA that made up the material.

From germline, CDR1 is LNHNV and CDR2 YYDKDF (reference sequence). The V gene lost 4 bases and the J gene lost 4 bases, with 11 bases spanning the gap. The CDR3 sequence is 14 residues long. Sequenced by immunoSEQ multiplex PCR; TCRdb stores in-frame clones only, minus some. The sample yields a few hundred thousand clones, about 85% seen once. V usage is TRBV15 and J usage is TRBJ2-1; a possible D gene is TRBD1 (5 bases). The TCR was taken from a man younger than 30 with active or convalescent COVID-19. Material for sequencing was peripheral blood. For the CDR3, the DNA is TGTGCCACCAGCAATGAAAGGGGTTACAATGAGCAGTTCTTC. Translated: CATSNERGYNEQFF.